This is a list of T cell receptor beta chains from one sample in a study of Tregs in tolerant kidney transplant recipients. Method: immunoSEQ multiplex PCR; TCRdb's copy keeps in-frame clones and lacks some. The repertoire holds just over 30,000 clones, with 82% as singletons. Their target antigens are unknown. Sequenced input: Tregs from blood cultured with allogeneic cells. The receptors were gathered from a human donor in good health. Each CDR3 is given with its conserved first and last residue. The D gene is left open where the match is weak. Clone sizes are given selectively: once, few, many, or a class where the clone is expanded.

J gene,D gene,V gene,CDR3 length,clone size,CDR3 protein,CDR3 DNA
TRBJ2-1,.,TRBV19,12,.,CASSNRVGEQFF,TGTGCCAGTAGCAACAGGGTGGGTGAGCAGTTCTTC
TRBJ1-2,TRBD1,TRBV5-4,12,once,CASSGQGYGYTF,TGTGCCAGCAGCGGACAGGGGTATGGCTACACCTTC
TRBJ2-3,.,TRBV7-9,13,.,CASSLGGADTQYF,TGTGCCAGCAGCTTAGGTGGCGCAGATACGCAGTATTTT
TRBJ2-2,.,TRBV5-1,13,once,CASRERGDGELFF,TGCGCCAGCAGGGAGAGGGGTGACGGGGAGCTGTTTTTT
TRBJ2-3,.,TRBV5-1,14,.,CASSLVSGGDTQYF,TGCGCCAGCAGCTTGGTGTCTGGGGGAGATACGCAGTATTTT
TRBJ2-1,.,TRBV14,17,.,CASSQGTPTSSRSEQFF,TGTGCCAGCAGCCAAGGGACTCCCACCTCTAGTAGGAGTGAGCAGTTCTTC
TRBJ2-1,.,TRBV19,14,.,CASSKGGSYNEQFF,TGTGCCAGTAGTAAAGGAGGGTCCTACAATGAGCAGTTCTTC
TRBJ2-2,.,TRBV5-6,14,.,CASSIDRNTGELFF,TGTGCCAGCAGCATTGACCGGAACACCGGGGAGCTGTTTTTT
TRBJ1-4,TRBD1,TRBV7-9,16,.,CASSLDRGAAHLVQFF,TGTGCCAGCAGCCTAGACAGGGGGGCAGCTCATCTCGTCCAGTTTTTT
TRBJ1-1,.,TRBV2,12,.,CASSPRDTEAFF,TGTGCCAGCTCCCCCCGGGACACTGAAGCTTTCTTT
TRBJ2-7,.,TRBV7-8,15,once,CASSLRAGPSYEQYF,TGTGCCAGCAGCTTACGAGCCGGTCCCTCCTACGAGCAGTACTTC
TRBJ1-2,.,TRBV7-9,13,.,CASSLDRDAGYTF,TGTGCCAGCAGCTTAGACAGGGACGCTGGCTACACCTTC
TRBJ2-1,.,TRBV28,14,few,CASRNRGELGEQFF,TGTGCCAGCAGAAATAGGGGAGAGCTTGGTGAGCAGTTCTTC
TRBJ1-2,TRBD1,TRBV11-2,15,.,CASSLGQGAMDGYTF,TGTGCCAGCAGCTTAGGACAGGGGGCGATGGATGGCTACACCTTC
TRBJ1-1,.,TRBV5-1,12,few,CASSLSNTEAFF,TGCGCCAGCAGCTTATCCAACACTGAAGCTTTCTTT
TRBJ2-3,.,TRBV7-3,14,once,CASSLMSGTDTQYF,TGTGCCAGCAGCTTAATGTCCGGCACAGATACGCAGTATTTT
TRBJ2-1,TRBD2,TRBV7-6,16,once,CASSSRGTSGYNEQFF,TGTGCCAGCAGCTCCCGAGGGACTAGCGGATACAATGAGCAGTTCTTC